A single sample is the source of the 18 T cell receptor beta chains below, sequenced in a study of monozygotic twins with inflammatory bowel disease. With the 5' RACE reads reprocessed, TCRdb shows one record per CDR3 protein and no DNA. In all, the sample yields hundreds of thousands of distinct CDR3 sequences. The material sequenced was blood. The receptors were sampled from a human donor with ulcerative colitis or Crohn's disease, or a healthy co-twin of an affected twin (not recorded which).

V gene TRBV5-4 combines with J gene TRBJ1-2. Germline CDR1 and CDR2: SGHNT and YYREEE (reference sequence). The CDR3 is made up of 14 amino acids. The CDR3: CASSLGWDGYGYTF.

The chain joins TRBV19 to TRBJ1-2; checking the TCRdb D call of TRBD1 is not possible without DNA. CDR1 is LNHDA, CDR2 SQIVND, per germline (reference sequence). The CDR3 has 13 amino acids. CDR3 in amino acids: CASSGQGWDGYTF.

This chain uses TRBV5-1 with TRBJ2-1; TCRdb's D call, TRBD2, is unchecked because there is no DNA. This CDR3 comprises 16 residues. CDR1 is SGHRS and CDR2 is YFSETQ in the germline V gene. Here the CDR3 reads CASSLMTSGYYNEQFF.

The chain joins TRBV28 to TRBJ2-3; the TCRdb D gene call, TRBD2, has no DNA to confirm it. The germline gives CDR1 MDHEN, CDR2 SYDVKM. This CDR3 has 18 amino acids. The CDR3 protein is CASRSPGLAGTGTDTQYF.

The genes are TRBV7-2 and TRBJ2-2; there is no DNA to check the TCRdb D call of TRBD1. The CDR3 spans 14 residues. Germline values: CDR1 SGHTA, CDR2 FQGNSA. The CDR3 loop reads CASSNRAVDGELFF.

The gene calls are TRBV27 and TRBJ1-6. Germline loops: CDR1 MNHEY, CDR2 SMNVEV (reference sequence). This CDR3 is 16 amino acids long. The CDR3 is CASRPLAGRTNSPLHF.

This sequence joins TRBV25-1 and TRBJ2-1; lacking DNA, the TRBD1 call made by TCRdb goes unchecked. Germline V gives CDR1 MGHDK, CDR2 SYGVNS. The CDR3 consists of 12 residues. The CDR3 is CASSATGREQFF.

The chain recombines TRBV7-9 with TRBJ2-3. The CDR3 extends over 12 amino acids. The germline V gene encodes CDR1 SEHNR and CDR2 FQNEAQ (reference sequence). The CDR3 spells CASSDYTDTQYF.

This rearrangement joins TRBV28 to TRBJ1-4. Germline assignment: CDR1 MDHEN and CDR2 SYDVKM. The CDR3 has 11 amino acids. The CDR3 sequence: CASNENEKLFF.

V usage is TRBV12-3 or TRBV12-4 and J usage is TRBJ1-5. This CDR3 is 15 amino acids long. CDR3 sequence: CASSLQGLDNQPQHF.

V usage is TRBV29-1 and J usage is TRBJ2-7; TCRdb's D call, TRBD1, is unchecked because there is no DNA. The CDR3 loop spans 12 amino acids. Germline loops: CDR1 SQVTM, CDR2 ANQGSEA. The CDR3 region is CSGSGGPYEQYF.

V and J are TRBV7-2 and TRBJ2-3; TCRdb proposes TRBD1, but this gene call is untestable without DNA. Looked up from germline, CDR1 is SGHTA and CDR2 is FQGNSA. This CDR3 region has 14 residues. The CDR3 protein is CASSSRQTTDTQYF.

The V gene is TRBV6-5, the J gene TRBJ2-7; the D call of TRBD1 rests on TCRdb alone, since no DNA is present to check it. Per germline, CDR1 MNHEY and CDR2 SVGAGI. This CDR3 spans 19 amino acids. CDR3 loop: CASSYSRGHTGTVRLGQYF.

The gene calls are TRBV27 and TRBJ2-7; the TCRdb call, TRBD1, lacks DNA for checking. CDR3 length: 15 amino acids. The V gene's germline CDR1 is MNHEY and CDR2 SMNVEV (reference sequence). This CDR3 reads CASRSDRAKTYEQYF.

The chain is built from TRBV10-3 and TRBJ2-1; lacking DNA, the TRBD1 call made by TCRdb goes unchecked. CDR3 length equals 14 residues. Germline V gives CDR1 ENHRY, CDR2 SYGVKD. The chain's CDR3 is CAISVVGGMNEQFF.

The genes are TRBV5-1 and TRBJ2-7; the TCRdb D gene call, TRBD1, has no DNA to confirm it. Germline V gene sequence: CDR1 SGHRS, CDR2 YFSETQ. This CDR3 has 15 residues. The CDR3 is CASSLVQGLVDEQYF.

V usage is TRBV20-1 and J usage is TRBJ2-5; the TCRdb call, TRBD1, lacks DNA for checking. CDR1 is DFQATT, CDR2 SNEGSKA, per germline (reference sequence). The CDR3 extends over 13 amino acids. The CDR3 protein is CSALQGPQETQHF.

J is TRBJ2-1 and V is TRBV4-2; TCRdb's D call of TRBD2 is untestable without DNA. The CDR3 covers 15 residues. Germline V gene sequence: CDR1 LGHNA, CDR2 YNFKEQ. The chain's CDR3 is CASSPPLAGVDEQFF.